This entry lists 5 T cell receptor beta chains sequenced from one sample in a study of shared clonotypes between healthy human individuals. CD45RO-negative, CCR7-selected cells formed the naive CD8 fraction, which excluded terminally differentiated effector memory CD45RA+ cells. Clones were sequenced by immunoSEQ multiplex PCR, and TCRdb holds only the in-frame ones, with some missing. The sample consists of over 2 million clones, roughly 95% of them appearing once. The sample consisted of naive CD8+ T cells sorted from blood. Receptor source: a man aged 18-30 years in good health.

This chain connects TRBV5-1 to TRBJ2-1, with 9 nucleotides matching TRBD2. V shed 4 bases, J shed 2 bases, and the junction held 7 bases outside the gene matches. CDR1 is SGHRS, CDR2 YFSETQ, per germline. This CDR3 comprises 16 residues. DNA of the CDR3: TGCGCCAGCAGCGAAGCTAGCGGGGAGACCTACAATGAGCAGTTCTTC. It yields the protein CASSEASGETYNEQFF.

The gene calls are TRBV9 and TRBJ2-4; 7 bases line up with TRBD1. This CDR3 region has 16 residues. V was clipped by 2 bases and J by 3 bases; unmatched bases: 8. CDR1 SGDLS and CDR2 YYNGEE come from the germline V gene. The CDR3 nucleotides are TGTGCCAGCAGCGTCGAAGGTCAGGGGGACAAAAACATTCAGTACTTC. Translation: CASSVEGQGDKNIQYF.

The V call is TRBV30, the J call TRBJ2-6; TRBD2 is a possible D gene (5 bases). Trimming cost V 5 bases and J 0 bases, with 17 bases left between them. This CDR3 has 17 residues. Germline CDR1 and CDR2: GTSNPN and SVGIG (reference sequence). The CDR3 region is CAWAQRTYYSGANVLTF. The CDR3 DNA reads TGTGCCTGGGCTCAAAGGACTTACTACTCTGGGGCCAACGTCCTGACTTTC.

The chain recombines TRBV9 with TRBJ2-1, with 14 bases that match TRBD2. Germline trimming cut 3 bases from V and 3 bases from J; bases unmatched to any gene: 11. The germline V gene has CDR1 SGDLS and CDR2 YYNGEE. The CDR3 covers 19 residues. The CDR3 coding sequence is TGTGCCAGCAGCGATGCCGGGACTAGCGGGAGCATTGGCTACAATGAGCAGTTCTTC. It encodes CASSDAGTSGSIGYNEQFF.

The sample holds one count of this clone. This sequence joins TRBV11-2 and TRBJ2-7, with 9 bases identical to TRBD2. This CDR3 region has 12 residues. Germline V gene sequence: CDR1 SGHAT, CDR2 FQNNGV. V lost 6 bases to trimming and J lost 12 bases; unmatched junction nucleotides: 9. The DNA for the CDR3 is TGTGCCAGCAGTCCAACCCCGGGACTAGCGTACTTC. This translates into CASSPTPGLAYF.